This TCR beta chain derives from a study of blood T cells in healthy people across ages (dated by TCRdb to the mid-2010s). In terms of the full investigation: Template switching captured roughly one uniquely barcoded TCR beta cDNA molecule per two T cells in model experiments. Two additional independent replicas of 1 million unique cDNA reads from the same blood draw were analyzed for two donors (one aged 18 to 29 and one aged 80 or older). Donors were grouped into four age groups: young (average approximately 16 years), middle-aged (about 38), aged (around 60) and long-lived (over 80). To avoid experimental bias, donors of different ages were spread randomly across the sequencing lanes. Age-related changes in TCR beta repertoire diversity were measured in the study by deep sequencing normalized with unique cDNA molecular identifiers. Paper-wide results and their limitations: There was a strong correlation between observed TCR beta diversity and the percentage of naive T cells measured by flow cytometry. Because donor CMV infection status was unknown, age-related changes in expanded clonotypes were potentially confounded. As age increased, observed TCR beta diversity per million T cells dropped in a roughly linear way, and a significant reduction was already evident by age approximately 40. Estimates of total diversity from one million sequenced T cells were regarded as lower bounds and underestimates. Bulk unsorted PBMC profiling prevented conclusive comparison of naive and antigen-experienced compartments. The long-lived group showed more naive CD4+ T cells, fewer expanded clones and increased TCR diversity than the aged group, suggesting age selection.

The roughly 39 donors, aged about 6 to 95 years, were systemically healthy Caucasian individuals from Russia. Each donor gave ten milliliters of peripheral blood, collected into EDTA-treated Vacutainer tubes. Ficoll-Paque density-gradient centrifugation was used to isolate PBMCs, with at least 7 million per sample. Trizol reagent was used to extract total RNA from PBMCs, with at least 5 micrograms per sample. For every donor, an aliquot of PBMCs went through flow cytometry to measure the percentages of naive CD45RAhigh/CD27high T cells. Turning to this clonotype: Its antigen is currently not known. No base quality information exists; no much larger clone differs at one position.

Library generation was performed with 5' RACE. Sequencer: Illumina HiSeq 2500. A second PCR of about 6 to 12 cycles was performed with a sample-barcoded 5' primer and a J-beta primer mix. A template-switch 5' adaptor carrying 12 random nucleotides introduced a unique molecular identifier onto each TCR beta cDNA molecule. At least 2.5 million CDR3-containing paired-end reads were obtained from each sample. The Mint cDNA synthesis kit, primed by a TRBC-specific oligonucleotide, was used to synthesize first-strand cDNA from all RNA. Following uracil-DNA glycosylase treatment, a first 18-cycle PCR with universal primers M1SS and BC2_uni_R was performed on all cDNA. From the authors' description of their analysis: For normalization, 1 million high-quality reads, each with a distinct molecular identifier, were randomly selected from each sample. Instead of being binned into consensus sequences, reads that shared molecular identifiers were thrown out. CDR3 identification, clonotype clustering and error correction used MiTCR with a Q25 quality threshold and the strictest error-elimination algorithm. Lower-bound total TCR beta diversity was estimated with a nonparametric unseen species model using Euler transformation. TCRdb handled the public reads itself, with Q25 trimming in fastp and clone calling in MiXCR, and kept productive beta chains. Rows with a matching CDR3 protein are joined into one entry that keeps the most common DNA and genes. It is TCRdb's table, rather than the study itself, that gives the V and J calls and clone size. Within this sample are some 1.7 million distinct CDR3 sequences, with 28% of them counted one time only. Clones ranked in the top ten supply 7.7% of the sample.

This clonotype was sampled from a woman aged 30 to 39 in good health. Sequencing was carried out using blood.

This receptor carries the CDR3 CAVRRGVNTEAFF. The DNA sequence is TGTGCCGTCCGCCGGGGGGTGAACACTGAAGCTTTCTTT. Here the chain combines TRBV7-9 and TRBJ1-1; TRBD1 is possibly the D segment (5 matching bases). The CDR3 holds 13 amino acids from the cysteine to the phenylalanine. Only CDR3 DNA is held: 39 bases, read in frame from base 1. The V end loses 11 bases and the J end loses 0 bases, and a stretch of 13 bases separates them. In the germline V gene (reference sequence), CDR1 corresponds to SEHNR and CDR2 to FQNEAQ.